The next 10 T cell receptor beta chains were all read from a single sample in a study of cytomegalovirus exposure and HLA in healthy donors. Assay used: immunoSEQ multiplex PCR; TCRdb lists only in-frame clones, some missing. The sample lists 110,000 to 150,000 clones; approximately 85% were seen once. The material sequenced was PBMCs. Source of these receptors: a woman in her twenties or thirties in good health and CMV-seronegative.

The V and J genes are TRBV12-5 and TRBJ1-4; TRBD1 agrees at 7 bases. This CDR3 contains 16 residues. V was clipped by 6 bases and J by 0 bases; unmatched bases: 7. Germline CDR1 and CDR2: LGHNT and FRNRAP. The CDR3 nucleotides are TGTGCTAGTGGGGCAGACCAGGGGGCAACTAATGAAAAACTGTTTTTT. Residues: CASGADQGATNEKLFF.

The J gene is TRBJ2-7, the V gene TRBV5-5; D is possibly TRBD1 (5 bases). The CDR3 is 14 residues long. Germline V gene lookup returns CDR1 SGHKS and CDR2 YYEKEE (reference sequence). V was clipped by 0 bases and J by 3 bases, with 10 bases between them. The DNA of the CDR3 is TGTGCCAGCAGCTTGGTCCAGGGTCGCTACGAGCAGTACTTC. This gives the protein CASSLVQGRYEQYF.

Only a few counts were recorded for this clone. This sequence joins TRBV5-4 and TRBJ1-2; D is perhaps TRBD1 (6 bases). The germline V gene has CDR1 SGHNT and CDR2 YYREEE (reference sequence). Trimming pared 4 bases from V and 13 bases from J, leaving 17 bases between. CDR3 length: 12 amino acids. CDR3 residues: CASSRPDRTSTF. CDR3 nucleotide sequence: TGTGCCAGCAGCCGACCTGACAGGACTAGCACCTTC.

V is TRBV2 and J is TRBJ2-5; D unclear. The CDR3 is 14 residues long. Germline V gene sequence: CDR1 SNHLY, CDR2 FYNNEI. V was pared by 0 bases and J by 2 bases, with 7 bases between. The CDR3 DNA reads TGTGCCAGCAGTGAAGCGCACTTGCAAGAGACCCAGTACTTC. Its translation: CASSEAHLQETQYF.

The rearrangement joins TRBV5-4 to TRBJ2-2, with a weak D call TRBD1 (5 bases). The CDR3 runs to 13 residues. V lost 4 bases and J lost 6, with 10 bases in between. Germline CDR1 is SGHNT and CDR2 is YYREEE (reference sequence). CDR3 in DNA: TGTGCCAGCAGCCGCAGGGTTTCCGGGGAGCTGTTTTTT. Its protein product is CASSRRVSGELFF.

The chain has TRBV5-1 and TRBJ2-1, with 10 bases fitting TRBD2. Germline V gives CDR1 SGHRS, CDR2 YFSETQ. V shed 4 bases, J shed 4 bases, and the junction held 5 bases outside the gene matches. This CDR3 spans 15 amino acids. CDR3 region: CASSPGTSEYNEQFF. In DNA form, the CDR3 reads TGCGCCAGCAGCCCCGGGACTAGCGAGTACAATGAGCAGTTCTTC.

This clone came up once. This chain links TRBV5-1 with TRBJ1-4, with TRBD1 matching over 8 bases. Germline assignment: CDR1 SGHRS and CDR2 YFSETQ. The length of the CDR3 is 14 residues. The trim removed 0 bases at V and 8 bases at J, leaving 3 bases unmatched. For the CDR3, the DNA is TGCGCCAGCAGCTTGGGAGCAGGGGGCGAAAAACTGTTTTTT. It yields the protein CASSLGAGGEKLFF.

The V call is TRBV4-1, the J call TRBJ1-6; D remains ambiguous. In germline, CDR1 is MGHRA, CDR2 YSYEKL. V lost 4 bases and J lost 10, with 17 bases in between. This CDR3 is built from 15 residues. CDR3 DNA sequence: TGCGCCAGCAGCCCCCGGGAGGTTAAGGGATCACCCCTCCACTTT. Protein: CASSPREVKGSPLHF.

The chain couples TRBV4-2 to TRBJ2-4, with a possible D match to TRBD2 (6 bases). The germline V gene encodes CDR1 LGHNA and CDR2 YNFKEQ. The CDR3 spans 17 residues. Trimming cost V 1 base and J 3 bases, with 16 bases left between them. CDR3 nucleotides: TGTGCCAGCAGCCAAGCCCAGGGTCTGGGGGGCAAAAACATTCAGTACTTC. It codes for CASSQAQGLGGKNIQYF.

V is TRBV28 and J is TRBJ2-7; TRBD1 agrees at 7 bases. CDR1 is MDHEN and CDR2 is SYDVKM in the germline V gene. The CDR3 is 15 amino acids. V shed 6 bases, J shed 0 bases, and the junction held 8 bases outside the gene matches. CDR3 bases: TGTGCCAGCAGCCGAAGGGGACAGTACTCCTACGAGCAGTACTTC. Protein sequence: CASSRRGQYSYEQYF.